This record looks at one T cell receptor beta chain sequence and its context. The data belong to a study of neoadjuvant anti-PD-1 for oral cavity cancer. V was pared by 5 bases and J by 5 bases, with 15 bases between. CDR1 is SGHTA and CDR2 is FQGNSA in the germline V gene. This CDR3 contains 14 residues. Sequencing was performed with immunoSEQ multiplex PCR; in TCRdb, only in-frame clones are kept and a portion is missing. The sample lists some 33,000 clones, approximately 90% occurring once. The specimen comprised PBMCs, sampled before nivolumab (anti-PD-1) treatment. The sequence was obtained from a person aged 35-79 years with oral cavity squamous cell carcinoma. The V gene is TRBV7-2, the J gene TRBJ2-5; D not certain. The DNA of the CDR3 is TGTGCCAGCAGCACCAAAACAATTAGGGAGACCCAGTACTTC. Residues: CASSTKTIRETQYF.